This entry concerns a single T cell receptor (beta chain). V lost 1 base and J lost 9; bases outside the gene matches: 8. This CDR3 is 16 amino acids long. Germline V gives CDR1 LNHDA, CDR2 SQIVND (reference sequence). The data originate from a study of blood T cell repertoires in COVID-19. Whole-study context: Samples representing acute and convalescent COVID-19 were sourced from the United States, Italy and Spain.

Original processing methods: Reference gene primer amplification in the assay estimated nucleated cell counts. Sequencing was performed with immunoSEQ multiplex PCR; in TCRdb, only in-frame clones are kept and a portion is missing. Clone size and V and J calls were adopted from that table, with D and trimming inferred from the DNA. The table lists under 150,000 clones, around 82% of them singletons. This clonotype was sampled from a man in his 60s with active or convalescent COVID-19. The sequenced sample consisted of peripheral blood. V gene TRBV19 combines with J gene TRBJ1-6; 8 bases match TRBD1. CDR3 region: CASSIGYRDRISPLHF. In DNA, the CDR3 is TGTGCCAGTAGTATAGGTTACCGGGACAGGATTTCACCCCTCCACTTT. The full variable domain, rest sourced from reference TRBV19 and TRBJ1-6, is DGGITQSPKYLFRKEGQNVTLSCEQNLNHDAMYWYRQDPGQGLRLIYYSQIVNDFQKGDIAEGYSVSREKKESFPLTVTSAQKNPTAFYLCASSIGYRDRISPLHFGNGTRLTVT.